What follows describes a single T cell receptor (beta chain). Its antigen is not known. The data were obtained in a study of early T cells in non-severe SARS-CoV-2 infection. MiXCR, applied by TCRdb to the 5' RACE reads, yields one record per CDR3 protein. This sample carries roughly 50,000 distinct CDR3 sequences, around 8% of them seen once, and the ten largest clones take roughly a tenth. Regarding the study as a whole: Sequences matched to VDJdb favored anti-spike CD8 responses, while private and CD4 specificities were missed.

The CDR3 consists of 12 residues. Germline CDR1 SGHAT, CDR2 FQDESV (reference sequence). The V and J ends lost 5 bases and 5 bases respectively, with 8 bases between them. The chain couples TRBV11-1 to TRBJ2-3, with D perhaps matching TRBD1 or TRBD2 (5 bases each). The sample was whole blood. The sequence derives from an adult who was a healthcare worker with PCR-confirmed SARS-CoV-2 infection or an uninfected control (not recorded which). CDR3: CASSPGRDTQYF. CDR3 DNA: TGTGCCAGCAGCCCGGGACGAGATACGCAGTATTTT.